This T cell receptor beta chain was documented in a study of radiotherapy plus CTLA-4 blockade in lung cancer. Sequencing was performed with immunoSEQ multiplex PCR; in TCRdb, only in-frame clones are kept and a portion is missing. The data contain 40,000 to 60,000 clones, more than 75% of them singletons. The V gene's germline CDR1 is LGHNA and CDR2 YNFKEQ. Trimming took 0 bases from V and 8 from J, leaving 20 bases between them. This CDR3 is built from 18 residues. The chain links TRBV4-2 to TRBJ1-6; the D is unclear. This TCR was recovered from a human donor with non-small cell lung cancer who had stable disease on radiotherapy plus ipilimumab. Source: peripheral blood, taken from a patient treated with radiotherapy plus ipilimumab. Here the CDR3 DNA reads TGTGCCAGCAGCCAAGATCTTAGTCAACTGCGGGTGGATTCACCCCTCCACTTT. This gives the protein CASSQDLSQLRVDSPLHF.